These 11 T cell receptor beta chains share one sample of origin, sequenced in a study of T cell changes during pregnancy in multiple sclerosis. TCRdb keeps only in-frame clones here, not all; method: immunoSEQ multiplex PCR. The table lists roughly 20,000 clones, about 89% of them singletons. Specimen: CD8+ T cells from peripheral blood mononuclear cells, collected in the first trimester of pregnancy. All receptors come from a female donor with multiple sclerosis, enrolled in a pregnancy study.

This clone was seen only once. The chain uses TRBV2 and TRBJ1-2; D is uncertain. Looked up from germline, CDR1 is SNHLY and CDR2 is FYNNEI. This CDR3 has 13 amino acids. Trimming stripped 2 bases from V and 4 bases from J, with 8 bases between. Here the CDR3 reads CASSEPGFYGYTF. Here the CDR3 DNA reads TGTGCCAGCAGTGAACCGGGTTTCTATGGCTACACCTTC.

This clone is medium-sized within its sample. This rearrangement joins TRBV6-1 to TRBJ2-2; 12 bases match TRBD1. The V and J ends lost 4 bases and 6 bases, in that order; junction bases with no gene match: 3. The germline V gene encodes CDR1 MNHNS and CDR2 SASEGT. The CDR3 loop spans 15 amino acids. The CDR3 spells CASSVGTGGPGELFF. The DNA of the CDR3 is TGTGCCAGCAGTGTAGGGACAGGGGGCCCCGGGGAGCTGTTTTTT.

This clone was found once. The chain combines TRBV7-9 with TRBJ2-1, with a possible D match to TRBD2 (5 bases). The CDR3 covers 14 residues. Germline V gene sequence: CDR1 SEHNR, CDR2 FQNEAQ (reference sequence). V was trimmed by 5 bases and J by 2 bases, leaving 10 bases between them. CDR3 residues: CASSNKGAYNEQFF. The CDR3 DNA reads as TGTGCCAGCAGCAACAAGGGAGCCTACAATGAGCAGTTCTTC.

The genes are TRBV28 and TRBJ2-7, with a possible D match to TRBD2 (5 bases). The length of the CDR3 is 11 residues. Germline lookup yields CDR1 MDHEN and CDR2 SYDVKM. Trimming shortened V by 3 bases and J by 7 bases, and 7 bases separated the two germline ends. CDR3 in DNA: TGTGCCAGCAGTTTCGGGGTGGAGCAGTACTTC. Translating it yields CASSFGVEQYF.

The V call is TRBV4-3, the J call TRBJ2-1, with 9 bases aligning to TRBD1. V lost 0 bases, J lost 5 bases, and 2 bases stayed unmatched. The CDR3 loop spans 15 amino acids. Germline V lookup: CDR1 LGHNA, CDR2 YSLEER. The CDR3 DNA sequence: TGCGCCAGCAGCCAAGATTGGACAGGGGACAATGAGCAGTTCTTC. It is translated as CASSQDWTGDNEQFF.

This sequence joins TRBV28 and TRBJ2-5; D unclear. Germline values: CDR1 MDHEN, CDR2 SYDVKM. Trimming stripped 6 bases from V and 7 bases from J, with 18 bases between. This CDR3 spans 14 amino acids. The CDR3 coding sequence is TGTGCCAGCAGAAACCCTGAGGCCTTGGGGACCCAGTACTTC. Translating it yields CASRNPEALGTQYF.

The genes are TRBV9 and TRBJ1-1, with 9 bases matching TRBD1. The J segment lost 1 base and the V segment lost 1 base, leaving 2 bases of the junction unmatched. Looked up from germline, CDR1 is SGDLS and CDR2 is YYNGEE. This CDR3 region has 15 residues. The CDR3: CASSVTGGGNTEAFF. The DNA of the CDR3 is TGTGCCAGCAGCGTAACAGGGGGCGGGAACACTGAAGCTTTCTTT.

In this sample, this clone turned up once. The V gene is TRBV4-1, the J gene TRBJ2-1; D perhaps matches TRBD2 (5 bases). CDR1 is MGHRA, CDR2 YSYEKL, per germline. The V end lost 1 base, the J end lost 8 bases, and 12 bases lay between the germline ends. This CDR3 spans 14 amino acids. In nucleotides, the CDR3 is TGCGCCAGCAGCCAAGTCGGACTTGTCGATGAGCAGTTCTTC. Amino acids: CASSQVGLVDEQFF.

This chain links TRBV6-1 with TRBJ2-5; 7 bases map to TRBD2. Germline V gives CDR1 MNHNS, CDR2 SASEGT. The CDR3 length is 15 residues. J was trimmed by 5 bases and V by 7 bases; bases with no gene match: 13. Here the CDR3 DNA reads TGTGCCAGCATCGGAACGGAGCGGGAACCTGAGACCCAGTACTTC. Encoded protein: CASIGTEREPETQYF.

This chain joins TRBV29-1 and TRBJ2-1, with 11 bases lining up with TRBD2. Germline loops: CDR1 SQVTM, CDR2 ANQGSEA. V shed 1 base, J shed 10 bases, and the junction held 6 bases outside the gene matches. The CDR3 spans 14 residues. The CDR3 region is CSVEVGRLAGEQFF. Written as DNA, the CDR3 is TGCAGCGTTGAAGTAGGACGACTAGCGGGAGAGCAGTTCTTC.

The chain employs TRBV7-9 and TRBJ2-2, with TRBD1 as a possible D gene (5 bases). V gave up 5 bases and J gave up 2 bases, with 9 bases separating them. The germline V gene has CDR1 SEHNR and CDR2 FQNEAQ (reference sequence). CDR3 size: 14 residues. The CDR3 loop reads CASSEDSNTGELFF. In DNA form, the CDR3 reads TGTGCCAGCAGCGAAGACAGTAACACCGGGGAGCTGTTTTTT.